One sample yielded the 27 T cell receptor beta chains listed below, sequenced in a study of T cell responses to AZD1222 COVID-19 vaccine. The protocol was immunoSEQ multiplex PCR, while the TCRdb copy is restricted to in-frame clones and leaves out a portion. The table includes around 120,000 clones, 70% to 85% detected once. The sample here was peripheral blood, taken 28 days after the second AZD1222 dose. The origin of the receptors is an adult who received the AZD1222 COVID-19 vaccine.

Points on this clone: This CDR3 is also generated by other DNA sequences in the sample. The gene calls are TRBV6-2 or TRBV6-3 and TRBJ1-2, with 7 bases identical to TRBD1. This CDR3 spans 12 amino acids. In germline, CDR1 is MNHEY, CDR2 SVGEGT. J gave up 5 bases and V 6 bases, and 3 bases lay outside the gene matches. This CDR3 reads CASSPQGYGYTF. The CDR3 DNA reads as TGTGCCAGCAGCCCACAGGGGTATGGCTACACCTTC.

This rearrangement joins TRBV28 to TRBJ1-1; unclear D gene. Germline V gene lookup returns CDR1 MDHEN and CDR2 SYDVKM. V dropped 7 bases and J dropped 2 bases, with 14 bases sitting between them. The CDR3 has 14 amino acids. The CDR3 bases are TGTGCCAGCAAATTACCTTCTTTAAACACTGAAGCTTTCTTT. This encodes CASKLPSLNTEAFF. Full variable domain (remainder filled in from reference TRBV28 and TRBJ1-1): DVKVTQSSRYLVKRTGEKVFLECVQDMDHENMFWYRQDPGLGLRLIYFSYDVKMKEKGDIPEGYSVSREKKERFSLILESASTNQTSMYLCASKLPSLNTEAFFGQGTRLTVV.

V is TRBV28 and J is TRBJ1-2, with D tentatively TRBD1 (5 bases). CDR3 length: 14 amino acids. The germline V gene encodes CDR1 MDHEN and CDR2 SYDVKM. V lost 6 bases and J 4 bases, leaving 15 bases between the germline ends. CDR3 sequence: CASRPSGGTYGYTF. The CDR3 DNA is TGTGCCAGCAGACCCTCGGGGGGTACCTATGGCTACACCTTC.

The chain links TRBV24-1 to TRBJ2-7, with a tentative D call TRBD1 (5 bases). Trimming pared 3 bases from V and 3 bases from J, leaving 11 bases between. This CDR3 spans 14 amino acids. Per the germline V gene, CDR1 is KGHDR and CDR2 is SFDVKD. The CDR3 DNA is TGTGCCACCAGTGATACGAGACAGAGCTACGAGCAGTACTTC. Its protein is CATSDTRQSYEQYF.

The V gene is TRBV7-8, the J gene TRBJ2-7; 8 nucleotides align to TRBD2. Germline V gene data show CDR1 as SGHVS and CDR2 as FQNEAQ. The CDR3 runs to 13 residues. Trimming at V came to 10 bases and at J to 5 bases, leaving 10 bases not matched to a gene. The CDR3 nucleotides read TGTGCCACTTCCGGGGGGGGTCAGGACGAGCAGTACTTC. Translated, it gives CATSGGGQDEQYF.

This clone was counted only a few times. CDR3 bases: TGTGCCAGCAGCTTGCGGGACAGGGGTGGGCAGCCCCAGCATTTT. Amino acid sequence: CASSLRDRGGQPQHF. J is TRBJ1-5 and V is TRBV7-2; 10 positions match TRBD1. The CDR3 runs 15 residues. V lost 3 bases and J lost 7; bases outside the gene matches: 6. CDR1 SGHTA and CDR2 FQGNSA come from the germline V gene.

This clone was observed a handful of times. This sequence joins TRBV3-1 (or the pseudogene TRBV3-2) and TRBJ1-5, with TRBD1 identical over 9 bases. The CDR3 totals 15 residues. Looked up from germline, CDR1 is LGHDT and CDR2 is YNNKEL (reference sequence). The ends lost 4 bases at V and 3 bases at J; junction bases unmatched: 4. The DNA for the CDR3 is TGTGCCAGCAGCCTCGGGACAGGGAACAATCAGCCCCAGCATTTT. It codes for CASSLGTGNNQPQHF.

In this sample, this clone turned up a few times. The chain combines TRBV19 with TRBJ1-2; D perhaps matches TRBD1 (5 bases). The CDR3 is 17 amino acids. V was trimmed by 4 bases and J by 2 bases, leaving 20 bases between them. Germline-derived CDR1 and CDR2 are LNHDA and SQIVND (reference sequence). CDR3 loop: CASSTYSGTALNYGYTF. The CDR3 nucleotides are TGTGCCAGTAGTACTTACTCCGGGACCGCGTTGAACTATGGCTACACCTTC.

The CDR3 bases are TGTGCCAGCAGCTGGGGGTACACCGGGGAGCTGTTTTTT. This codes for CASSWGYTGELFF. The chain joins TRBV7-9 to TRBJ2-2; tentatively, D is TRBD1 or TRBD2 (5 bases each). Trimming cost V 4 bases and J 3 bases, with 6 bases left between them. This CDR3 spans 13 amino acids. Per the germline V gene, CDR1 is SEHNR and CDR2 is FQNEAQ (reference sequence).

V is TRBV3-1 (or the pseudogene TRBV3-2) and J is TRBJ2-7; D is ambiguous. CDR3 length: 13 amino acids. The V gene lost 0 bases and the J gene lost 7 bases, with 10 bases spanning the gap. In germline, CDR1 is LGHDT, CDR2 YNNKEL (reference sequence). The CDR3: CASSQDLLTEQYF. In DNA, the CDR3 is TGTGCCAGCAGCCAAGACTTACTTACGGAGCAGTACTTC.

The chain carries TRBV5-4 and TRBJ1-1; a possible D gene is TRBD1 (6 bases). The CDR3 is 17 amino acids. V was clipped by 3 bases and J by 0 bases, with 18 bases between them. The germline gives CDR1 SGHNT, CDR2 YYREEE (reference sequence). This chain's CDR3 is CASSSQIGGLVNTEAFF. The CDR3 coding sequence is TGTGCCAGCAGCTCCCAGATTGGGGGGCTGGTGAACACTGAAGCTTTCTTT.

V gene TRBV18 combines with J gene TRBJ2-7; D possibly matches TRBD1 or TRBD2 (5 bases each). In germline, CDR1 is KGHSH, CDR2 LQKENI. The CDR3 has 13 amino acids. The ends were cut back, 4 bases at V and 4 bases at J, with 11 bases in the middle. CDR3 protein: CASSLKGRYEQYF. The CDR3, as DNA: TGTGCCAGCTCACTGAAGGGGAGATACGAGCAGTACTTC.

This sequence joins TRBV5-6 and TRBJ1-1; TRBD1 aligns across 7 bases. Germline values: CDR1 SGHDT, CDR2 YYEEEE. CDR3 length: 15 residues. The trim removed 1 base at V and 4 bases at J, leaving 7 bases unmatched. Written as DNA, the CDR3 is TGTGCCAGCAGCTTGTCCCCGGCAGGGGGCACTGAAGCTTTCTTT. This codes for CASSLSPAGGTEAFF.

This CDR3 reads CASMRDSNQPQHF. The CDR3 DNA reads TGTGCCAGCATGCGGGACAGCAATCAGCCCCAGCATTTT. V and J are TRBV2 and TRBJ1-5, with D possibly matching TRBD1 (5 bases). CDR1 is SNHLY and CDR2 is FYNNEI in the germline V gene. Trimming removed 7 bases from V and 1 base from J, with 8 bases in between. The CDR3 length is 13 residues.

This clone appeared a few times. The genes are TRBV7-2 and TRBJ1-1, with TRBD1 matching 9 bases. The CDR3 has 13 residues. V trimming: 5 bases; J trimming: 7 bases; junction bases outside the gene matches: 5. Germline V gene lookup returns CDR1 SGHTA and CDR2 FQGNSA. CDR3 coding DNA: TGTGCCAGCAGCGCACAGGGGGCTAGTGAAGCTTTCTTT. Its translation is CASSAQGASEAFF.

This clone was found a few times. The genes are TRBV6-1 and TRBJ2-5; 8 bases are shared with TRBD2. The CDR3 runs to 12 residues. The V gene end was trimmed by 2 bases and the J gene end by 9 bases; junction bases not matched to a gene: 2. Germline lookup yields CDR1 MNHNS and CDR2 SASEGT. This CDR3 reads CASSERGGAQYF. The CDR3 nucleotides are TGTGCCAGCAGTGAACGGGGGGGAGCCCAGTACTTC.

The rearrangement links TRBV20-1 to TRBJ1-1; no clear D. The CDR3 contains 11 residues. Trimming removed 5 bases from V and 5 bases from J, with 9 bases in between. Germline-derived CDR1 and CDR2 are DFQATT and SNEGSKA (reference sequence). The CDR3 bases are TGCAGTGCTGCCAGAGCGACTGAAGCTTTCTTT. Its translation: CSAARATEAFF.

Regarding this clone: A read error may account for a junction end that differs from germline. The chain employs TRBV2 and TRBJ1-2; D gene unclear. The CDR3 covers 14 residues. Germline V gene data show CDR1 as SNHLY and CDR2 as FYNNEI. The CDR3 sequence: CASSDHKGNYRYTF. In DNA form, the CDR3 reads TGTGCCAGCAGTGATCATAAGGGAAACTATCGCTACACCTTC. The entire variable domain, with the rest obtained from reference TRBV2 and TRBJ1-2, is as follows: EPEVTQTPSHQVTQMGQEVILRCVPISNHLYFYWYRQILGQKVEFLVSFYNNEISEKSEIFDDQFSVERPDGSNFTLKIRSTKLEDSAMYFCASSDHKGNYRYTFGSGTRLTVV.

The chain employs TRBV5-1 and TRBJ2-3; 10 bases map to TRBD2. V was clipped by 0 bases and J by 4 bases; unmatched bases: 8. CDR3 size: 17 residues. Germline V gene data show CDR1 as SGHRS and CDR2 as YFSETQ. The CDR3 protein is CASSLARLAGGPDTQYF. The DNA for the CDR3 is TGCGCCAGCAGCTTGGCCCGATTAGCGGGGGGACCAGATACGCAGTATTTT.

The chain recombines TRBV14 with TRBJ1-1, with no clear D. Deletions cut 1 base from V and 5 bases from J, with 14 bases between. This CDR3 has 15 residues. Germline V CDR1 and CDR2: SGHDN, FVKESK. The CDR3 DNA reads as TGTGCCAGCAGCCAAGCCAGCTCGGGTCGAACTGAAGCTTTCTTT. It translates to CASSQASSGRTEAFF.

This clone was counted a few times. The gene calls are TRBV5-6 and TRBJ1-4, with D perhaps TRBD1 (6 bases). The CDR3 covers 15 residues. The germline gives CDR1 SGHDT, CDR2 YYEEEE. V was clipped by 2 bases and J by 3 bases, with 11 bases between them. The chain's CDR3 is CASSFTGWANEKLFF. CDR3 bases: TGTGCCAGCAGCTTCACAGGGTGGGCTAATGAAAAACTGTTTTTT.

A word on this clone: Additional DNA sequences in this sample encode the identical CDR3. V gene TRBV5-1 combines with J gene TRBJ2-3; D remains unclear. CDR3 length equals 13 residues. Trimming took 0 bases from V and 1 from J, leaving 3 bases between them. Germline V CDR1 and CDR2: SGHRS, YFSETQ. DNA for the CDR3: TGCGCCAGCAGCTTGGACGGCACAGATACGCAGTATTTT. This sequence encodes CASSLDGTDTQYF. Drawing the rest from reference TRBV5-1 and TRBJ2-3, the complete variable domain is KAGVTQTPRYLIKTRGQQVTLSCSPISGHRSVSWYQQTPGQGLQFLFEYFSETQRNKGNFPGRFSGRQFSNSRSEMNVSTLELGDSALYLCASSLDGTDTQYFGPGTRLTVL.

The chain uses TRBV18 and TRBJ2-7; D possibly corresponds to TRBD1 (6 bases). The CDR3 has 14 residues. V was shortened by 5 bases and J by 2 bases, with 13 bases between the two germline ends. Per germline, CDR1 KGHSH and CDR2 LQKENI. CDR3 sequence (DNA): TGTGCCAGCTCAGCACAGGGTAAGCCCTACGAGCAGTACTTC. Amino acid sequence: CASSAQGKPYEQYF.

V is TRBV7-8 and J is TRBJ1-3; D unclear. V lost 5 bases to trimming and J lost 0 bases, with 5 bases between them. Germline CDR1 reads SGHVS; CDR2 reads FQNEAQ. There are 13 residues in the CDR3. The CDR3 spells CASSRNSGNTIYF. For the CDR3, the DNA is TGTGCCAGCAGCCGAAACTCTGGAAACACCATATATTTT.

This clone was seen once. The genes are TRBV19 and TRBJ1-3; no clear D gene. CDR1 is LNHDA and CDR2 is SQIVND in the germline V gene (reference sequence). The CDR3 covers 13 residues. V was shortened by 8 bases and J by 0 bases, with 8 bases between the two germline ends. DNA for the CDR3: TGTGCCAGTCTACGGAACTCTGGAAACACCATATATTTT. This codes for CASLRNSGNTIYF. The variable domain in full, completed from reference TRBV19 and TRBJ1-3, reads DGGITQSPKYLFRKEGQNVTLSCEQNLNHDAMYWYRQDPGQGLRLIYYSQIVNDFQKGDIAEGYSVSREKKESFPLTVTSAQKNPTAFYLCASLRNSGNTIYFGEGSWLTVV.

V is TRBV5-1 and J is TRBJ2-2, with no clear D. The CDR3 loop spans 14 amino acids. Trimming cost V 1 base and J 5 bases, with 9 bases left between them. Germline V CDR1 and CDR2: SGHRS, YFSETQ. CDR3 loop: CASSLSSSTGELFF. The CDR3 nucleotides are TGCGCCAGCAGCTTGTCCAGTAGTACCGGGGAGCTGTTTTTT.

This clone was detected only a few times. This chain uses TRBV2 with TRBJ2-2; no firm D call. Trimming removed 5 bases from V and 4 bases from J, with 11 bases in between. Germline-derived CDR1 and CDR2 are SNHLY and FYNNEI. There are 14 residues in the CDR3. This chain's CDR3 is CASSPTTFTGELFF. As DNA, the CDR3 is TGTGCCAGCAGTCCTACCACCTTCACCGGGGAGCTGTTTTTT. The full variable domain, its missing parts supplied by reference TRBV2 and TRBJ2-2, is EPEVTQTPSHQVTQMGQEVILRCVPISNHLYFYWYRQILGQKVEFLVSFYNNEISEKSEIFDDQFSVERPDGSNFTLKIRSTKLEDSAMYFCASSPTTFTGELFFGEGSRLTVL.